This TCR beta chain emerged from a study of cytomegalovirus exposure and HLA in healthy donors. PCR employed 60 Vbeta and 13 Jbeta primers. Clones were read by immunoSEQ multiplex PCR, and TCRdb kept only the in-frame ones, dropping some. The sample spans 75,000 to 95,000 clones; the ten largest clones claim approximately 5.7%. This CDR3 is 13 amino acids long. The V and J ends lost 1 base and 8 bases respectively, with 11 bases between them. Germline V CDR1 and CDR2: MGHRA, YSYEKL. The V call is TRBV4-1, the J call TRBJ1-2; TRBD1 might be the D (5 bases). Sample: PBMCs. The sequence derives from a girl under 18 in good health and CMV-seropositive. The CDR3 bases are TGCGCCAGCAGCCAAGTCTCGGGGGACGGCTACACCTTC. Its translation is CASSQVSGDGYTF.